Listed below are T cell receptor beta chains from one sample, sequenced in a study of identical twins. TCRdb used MiXCR to reprocess the 5' RACE reads, holding one entry per CDR3 protein. The sample has fewer than 250,000 distinct CDR3 sequences; about 7.5% are singletons. These same records also appear under a second study, on yellow fever vaccine responses in identical twins.

The specimen sequenced was memory (CD45RO+) T cells sorted from blood. These receptors originate from a woman younger than 35 in good health. The CDR3 runs from the conserved cysteine through the conserved F or W. The D gene is left open where the match is weak. The size field is filled for only some rows; it gives once, few, many or a size class.

d_call	clone_size	j_call	v_call	cdr3_nt	cdr3_aa
TRBD2	many	TRBJ2-1	TRBV12-3/TRBV12-4	TGTGCCAGCACCTGGGTGGGAGCGGGAGCGAGTAGAGAGCAGTTCTTC	CASTWVGAGASREQFF
TRBD2	many	TRBJ2-1	TRBV5-1	TGCGCCAGCAGCCCTCGGACTAGCGGGGAGGGTGAGCAGTTCTTC	CASSPRTSGEGEQFF
.	.	TRBJ1-5	TRBV28	TGTGCCAGCAGTTTCGGGGGGCGAAGTCAGCCCCAGCATTTT	CASSFGGRSQPQHF
TRBD2	.	TRBJ2-3	TRBV12-3/TRBV12-4	TGTGCCAGCAGCATCGGGGGGACAGATACGCAGTATTTT	CASSIGGTDTQYF
.	few	TRBJ1-6	TRBV6-1	TGTGCCAGCATACAGGGAACGGGTAATTCACCCCTCCACTTT	CASIQGTGNSPLHF
.	.	TRBJ1-4	TRBV20-1	TGCAGTGCTAGAGGTCAGGGCTCGGGGGGACTGTTTTTT	CSARGQGSGGLFF
.	few	TRBJ2-5	TRBV20-1	TGCAGTGCTAGCGTGCTGGGTCAAGAGACCCAGTACTTC	CSASVLGQETQYF
.	.	TRBJ2-5	TRBV29-1	TGCAGCGTTGAAAGGGGATGGGTTCGGGAGACCCAGTACTTC	CSVERGWVRETQYF
TRBD2	.	TRBJ2-2	TRBV11-2	TGTTCCAGCAGCACACGACTAGCGGGAGAGGGGAACACCGGGGAGCTGTTTTTT	CSSSTRLAGEGNTGELFF
TRBD1	many	TRBJ2-7	TRBV7-8	TGTGCCAGCAGCTTAGCCGGGACAGGGGCCCTCTACGAGCAGTACTTC	CASSLAGTGALYEQYF
.	.	TRBJ2-7	TRBV27	TGTGCCACCAAACCTCAGGGTCTAAACGAGCAGTACTTC	CATKPQGLNEQYF
.	few	TRBJ2-7	TRBV6-2/TRBV6-3	TGTGCCAGCACCTCAGGGGAGGCTGGTAGGCAGTACTTC	CASTSGEAGRQYF
TRBD2	few	TRBJ2-2	TRBV28	TGTGCCAGCATCGATTTGCCCAACCTCTGGCTAGCGGGGGAGAACACCGGGGAGCTGTTTTTT	CASIDLPNLWLAGENTGELFF
.	many	TRBJ2-2	TRBV10-3	TGTGCCATCAGTGAATTCGACAGAACGAACACCGGGGAGCTGTTTTTT	CAISEFDRTNTGELFF
.	.	TRBJ2-5	TRBV24-1	TGTGCCACCAGTGAGGCAGGGAGGGAGACCCAGTACTTC	CATSEAGRETQYF
.	few	TRBJ1-3	TRBV3-1	TGTGCCAGCGCACAGGGAAACACCATATATTTT	CASAQGNTIYF
.	.	TRBJ2-3	TRBV5-5	TGTGCCAGCAGCCCACCACCCCAGGGGCTTACAGATACGCAGTATTTT	CASSPPPQGLTDTQYF
TRBD1	many	TRBJ2-7	TRBV28	TGTGCCAGCAGTTTAGGGCAGGGGGCCCACTACGAGCAGTACTTC	CASSLGQGAHYEQYF
TRBD2	.	TRBJ2-5	TRBV11-1	TGTGCCAGCAGCCCGGCGGGACTAGCGGGAGCTAACCAAGAGACCCAGTACTTC	CASSPAGLAGANQETQYF
TRBD2	few	TRBJ2-1	TRBV18	TGTGCCAGCTCAGCCGGGACTACATTTTACAATGAGCAGTTCTTC	CASSAGTTFYNEQFF
.	.	TRBJ2-7	TRBV2	TGTGCCAGCAGTGAAGCCACCTACGAGCAGTACTTC	CASSEATYEQYF
.	few	TRBJ2-1	TRBV18	TGTGCCAGCTCACGAGAAAGGCAGGCCACCAATGAGCAGTTCTTC	CASSRERQATNEQFF
TRBD2	many	TRBJ2-1	TRBV7-2	TGTGCCAGCAGCGAAATAGCGGGACACTCCTACAATGAGCAGTTCTTC	CASSEIAGHSYNEQFF
TRBD2	.	TRBJ2-3	TRBV11-2	TGTGCCAGCAGCTCACGGACTAGCGGGAGTTCGCCCACAGATACGCAGTATTTT	CASSSRTSGSSPTDTQYF
.	few	TRBJ2-3	TRBV21-1	TGTGCCAGCAGCAAAACCGGGGTTGATACGCAGTATTTT	CASSKTGVDTQYF
TRBD1	few	TRBJ1-2	TRBV5-1	TGCGCCAGCAGCTTGGTGGCAGGGGGCGACTATGGCTACACCTTC	CASSLVAGGDYGYTF
.	many	TRBJ1-5	TRBV12-3/TRBV12-4	TGTGCCAGCAAGAGGGTTCAGCCCCAGCATTTT	CASKRVQPQHF
TRBD1	many	TRBJ1-1	TRBV15	TGTGCCACCAGCAGCATGGACAGGGGGAAAAACACTGAAGCTTTCTTT	CATSSMDRGKNTEAFF
TRBD1	few	TRBJ2-3	TRBV5-1	TGCGCCAGCATGACGGGACAGGTCACAGATACGCAGTATTTT	CASMTGQVTDTQYF
TRBD1	many	TRBJ2-7	TRBV7-9	TGTGCCAGCAGCTCAAGACAGGGGGAGTACGAGCAGTACTTC	CASSSRQGEYEQYF
TRBD2	many	TRBJ2-3	TRBV25-1	TGTGCCAGCAGTGACACTAGCGGGAGGTCAGATACGCAGTATTTT	CASSDTSGRSDTQYF
.	.	TRBJ2-7	TRBV6-1	TGTGCCAGCAGCCGAGCCGGGACCGCCTCCTACGAGCAGTACTTC	CASSRAGTASYEQYF
.	.	TRBJ1-2	TRBV6-5	TGTGCCAGCAGTTTTACCCCGACGGGAGGCTACACCTTC	CASSFTPTGGYTF
TRBD1	.	TRBJ2-7	TRBV14	TGTGCCAGCAGCCGGAAGCAATGGGGAACGACAGGGGACTACGAGCAGTACTTC	CASSRKQWGTTGDYEQYF
.	.	TRBJ2-3	TRBV4-3	TGCGCCAGCAGCCAAGCTACGCAACCAAATACGCAGTATTTT	CASSQATQPNTQYF
TRBD2	many	TRBJ2-3	TRBV29-1	TGCAGCGTTGAGAGCGGGAGCTTAGCAGATACGCAGTATTTT	CSVESGSLADTQYF
.	.	TRBJ1-4	TRBV19	TGTGCCAGTAGGCTCCGGGACACTAATGAAAAACTGTTTTTT	CASRLRDTNEKLFF
.	many	TRBJ2-2	TRBV7-2	TGTGCCAGCAGCGTCGCTAGCTCGGGCACCGGGGAGCTGTTTTTT	CASSVASSGTGELFF
.	many	TRBJ1-5	TRBV5-1	TGCGCCAGCAGCCCCGCCGGGGACAGCAATCAGCCCCAGCATTTT	CASSPAGDSNQPQHF
TRBD2	many	TRBJ2-1	TRBV6-5	TGTGCCAGCAGTTACTCTGCTAGCGGGGGCAGTTGGAATGAGCAGTTCTTC	CASSYSASGGSWNEQFF
.	.	TRBJ2-2	TRBV7-2	TGTGCCAGCAGCTTATCTCGGGGCGGGGAGCTGTTTTTT	CASSLSRGGELFF
.	.	TRBJ1-6	TRBV11-2	TGTGCCAGCAGCTTAGTGGGTTCACCCCTCCACTTT	CASSLVGSPLHF
.	many	TRBJ2-7	TRBV6-2/TRBV6-3	TGTGCCAGCAGCCCACCCGACGTCTTCTCCTACGAGCAGTACTTC	CASSPPDVFSYEQYF
TRBD2	few	TRBJ2-7	TRBV20-1	TGCAGTGCTAATGCGGGAGGGCCGGGCGAGCAGTACTTC	CSANAGGPGEQYF
TRBD1	many	TRBJ1-4	TRBV2	TGTGCCAGCAGCTTGGGACAGATTAATGAAAAACTGTTTTTT	CASSLGQINEKLFF
.	many	TRBJ2-3	TRBV5-1	TGCGCCAGCAGCTTGGCGTCAGCCCGAGATACGCAGTATTTT	CASSLASARDTQYF
TRBD1	many	TRBJ1-1	TRBV28	TGTGCCAGCGAGACAGGGGGCGGAGGGACTGAAGCTTTCTTT	CASETGGGGTEAFF
.	.	TRBJ1-1	TRBV20-1	TGCAGTGCCTCTAATTTGGCGGGTAAGACTGAAGCTTTCTTT	CSASNLAGKTEAFF
TRBD2	.	TRBJ2-7	TRBV10-3	TGTGCCGCCCAGCAACTAGCGGGAGACAGCCACGAGCAGTACTTC	CAAQQLAGDSHEQYF
TRBD1	few	TRBJ2-3	TRBV6-1	TGTGCCAGCAGTCGACAGGGGATTGATAGCACAGATACGCAGTATTTT	CASSRQGIDSTDTQYF
.	many	TRBJ2-7	TRBV4-2	TGTGCCAGCAGCCCCCCGAGGGCACCCTACGAGCAGTACTTC	CASSPPRAPYEQYF
TRBD1	many	TRBJ1-2	TRBV7-3	TGTGCCAGCAGCGCAAAACAGGGGGCGGATGGCTACACCTTC	CASSAKQGADGYTF
.	many	TRBJ2-3	TRBV20-1	TGCAGTGCTAGCAGACTAGGGGTTTTAGATACGCAGTATTTT	CSASRLGVLDTQYF
TRBD1	.	TRBJ1-6	TRBV7-9	TGTGCCAGCAGCCCATTGACAGGGGCGAATTCACCCCTCCACTTT	CASSPLTGANSPLHF
.	few	TRBJ2-7	TRBV7-2	TGTGCCAGCAGCTTAGCCAGGACAGCCTCGATCGAGCAGTACTTC	CASSLARTASIEQYF